This T cell receptor beta chain comes out of a study of cytomegalovirus exposure and HLA in healthy donors. Study results and caveats: Highly shared variants forming one cluster were likely a sequencing artifact.

PCR amplification relied on 60 Vbeta primers (plus 13 Jbeta primers). Sequenced by immunoSEQ multiplex PCR; TCRdb stores in-frame clones only, minus some. The table has about 62,000 clones, 87% seen once. About this clone: The antigen is undetermined.

Trimming stripped 4 bases from V and 2 bases from J, with 9 bases between. This CDR3 region has 13 residues. Germline loops: CDR1 SGHNT, CDR2 YYREEE (reference sequence). This clonotype was obtained from a man between 18 and 35 years old in good health and CMV-seronegative. The V call is TRBV5-4, the J call TRBJ2-5, with D maybe TRBD2 (6 bases). Sequenced input: PBMCs. CDR3 region: CASSAGLQETQYF. For the CDR3, the DNA is TGTGCCAGCAGCGCGGGACTGCAAGAGACCCAGTACTTC.